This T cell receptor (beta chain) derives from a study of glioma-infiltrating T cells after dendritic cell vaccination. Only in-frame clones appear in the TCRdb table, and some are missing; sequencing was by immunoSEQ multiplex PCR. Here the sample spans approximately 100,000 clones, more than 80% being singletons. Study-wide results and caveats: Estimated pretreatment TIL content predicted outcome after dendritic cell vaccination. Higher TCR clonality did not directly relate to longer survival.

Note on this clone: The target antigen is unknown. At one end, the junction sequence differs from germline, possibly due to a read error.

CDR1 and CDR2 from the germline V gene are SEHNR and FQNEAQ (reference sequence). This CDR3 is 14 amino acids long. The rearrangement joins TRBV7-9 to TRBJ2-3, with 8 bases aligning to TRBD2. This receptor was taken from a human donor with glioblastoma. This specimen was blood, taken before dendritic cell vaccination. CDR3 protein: CASSLGTSTDTQYF. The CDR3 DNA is TGTGCCAGCAGCTTAGGGACTAGCACTGATACGCAGTATTTT. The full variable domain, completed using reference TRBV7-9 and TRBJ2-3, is DTGVSQNPRHKITKRGQNVTFRCDPISEHNRLYWYRQTLGQGPEFLTYFQNEAQLEKSRLLSDRFSAERPKGSFSTLEIQRTEQGDSAMYLCASSLGTSTDTQYFGPGTRLTVL.